A selection of T cell receptor beta chains follows, all from one sample in a study of response to subunit inactivated influenza vaccine. Each CDR3 protein gets one entry after TCRdb re-called the RT-PCR reads with MiXCR. Among 710,000 or so distinct CDR3 sequences, about 15% were seen once, and the ten largest hold roughly 11%. Here the sequenced sample was PBMCs from blood, taken less than 13 days after vaccination. These receptor sequences come from a man aged 45 to 65 who received an inactivated influenza vaccine. Both conserved end residues are part of each CDR3. The order of the fields is clone size, CDR3 length, D gene, V gene, J gene, CDR3 DNA, CDR3 protein. D genes are given only for firm matches. Rows may omit the clone size; those that give it use once, few, many or a size class.

few	13	.	TRBV20-1	TRBJ1-4	TGCAGTGCTAGGGACAGCACTAATGAAAAACTGTTTTTT	CSARDSTNEKLFF
many	16	TRBD2	TRBV4-3	TRBJ2-1	TGCGCCAGCAGCCAAGAGTATAGCGGGCGCTACAATGAGCAGTTCTTC	CASSQEYSGRYNEQFF
few	14	.	TRBV7-2	TRBJ2-3	TGTGCCAGCAGCTTGGGGGTAAGGCGGGATACGCAGTATTTT	CASSLGVRRDTQYF
.	13	TRBD1	TRBV18	TRBJ2-7	TGTGCCAGCTCACCCTGGACAGGGAACGAGCAGTACTTC	CASSPWTGNEQYF
.	15	TRBD1	TRBV7-2	TRBJ2-7	TGTGCCAGCAGCACGACCGGGACAGACTCCTACGAGCAGTACTTC	CASSTTGTDSYEQYF
few	15	.	TRBV29-1	TRBJ2-2	TGCAGCGGGAGGGGCCAGGACAGCACGTCCGGGGAGCTGTTTTTT	CSGRGQDSTSGELFF
.	17	.	TRBV3-1	TRBJ2-3	TGTGCCAGCAGCTACACTCCGATCTTACTAGGTCCAGATACGCAGTATTTT	CASSYTPILLGPDTQYF
many	14	.	TRBV7-2	TRBJ2-7	TGCGCCAGCAGCCTCGGAGGGAGAGCCTACGAGCAGTACTTC	CASSLGGRAYEQYF
few	13	TRBD1	TRBV20-1	TRBJ2-7	TGCAGTGCTGAAGACAGGGGTAGCTACGAGCAGTACTTC	CSAEDRGSYEQYF
many	15	.	TRBV13	TRBJ1-1	TGTGCCAGCAGCTCCCGTTCTCAGAAGGGCTCTGAAGCTTTCTTT	CASSSRSQKGSEAFF
.	16	TRBD1	TRBV4-1	TRBJ1-2	TGCGCCAGCAGCCAAGCTTCTGAGACAGGGCGGTATGGCTACACCTTC	CASSQASETGRYGYTF
few	17	.	TRBV7-2	TRBJ2-7	TGTGCCAGCAGCCACAGGGGTAGCGGGAAGGTATCTTACGAGCAGTACTTC	CASSHRGSGKVSYEQYF
few	18	TRBD1	TRBV24-1	TRBJ2-6	TGTGCCACCAGTGATCCCCCGGGACAGGGGGCTGGGGCCAACGTCCTGACTTTC	CATSDPPGQGAGANVLTF
.	12	.	TRBV10-1	TRBJ2-3	TGCGCCAGCAGTGGTGTCTCAGATACGCAGTATTTT	CASSGVSDTQYF
few	15	TRBD2	TRBV5-1	TRBJ2-3	TGCGCCAGCACCTTGGGAGCGGGAGGGCTAGATACGCAGTATTTT	CASTLGAGGLDTQYF
few	13	.	TRBV20-1	TRBJ2-5	TGCAGTGCTAGACGGGGGTCTCAAGAGACCCAGTACTTC	CSARRGSQETQYF
few	17	TRBD2	TRBV7-2	TRBJ2-1	TGTGCCAGCAGCTTAGCTAGCGGGAGAAGCTCCTACAATGAGCAGTTCTTC	CASSLASGRSSYNEQFF
few	13	TRBD1	TRBV20-1	TRBJ2-7	TGCAGTGCTAGAGGCGGCAGGGGGCTCGAGCAGTACTTC	CSARGGRGLEQYF
few	15	TRBD2	TRBV5-1	TRBJ2-1	TGCGCCAGCAGCTTTAGGACTAGCGGTACCAATGAGCAGTTCTTC	CASSFRTSGTNEQFF
many	11	.	TRBV29-1	TRBJ1-1	TGCAGCGTTGGATGGGCGGCTGAAGCTTTCTTT	CSVGWAAEAFF
.	15	TRBD1	TRBV5-1	TRBJ2-5	TGCGCCAGCAGCACGCCGGGACAGGGAGGGGAGACCCAGTACTTC	CASSTPGQGGETQYF
.	13	.	TRBV18	TRBJ1-2	TGTGCCAGCTCACCACCGCTTTCCGGCGGCTACACCTTC	CASSPPLSGGYTF
.	16	TRBD1	TRBV19	TRBJ2-1	TGTGCCAGTAGTATTGACAGGGCAAGCTCCTACAATGAGCAGTTCTTC	CASSIDRASSYNEQFF
few	13	.	TRBV5-1	TRBJ2-7	TGCGCCAGCAGCTTGAGTTCCGCTAACGAGCAGTACTTC	CASSLSSANEQYF
many	10	.	TRBV30	TRBJ2-1	TGTGCCTGGAGTGTCAATGAGCAGTTCTTC	CAWSVNEQFF
.	16	TRBD1	TRBV4-2	TRBJ1-1	TGTGCCAGCAGCCAGGGGTCGGACAGGAGGGACACTGAAGCTTTCTTT	CASSQGSDRRDTEAFF
many	14	.	TRBV7-6	TRBJ2-1	TGTGCCAGCAGCCCGCTTCCTAGCATGGGTGAGCAGTTCTTC	CASSPLPSMGEQFF
few	15	.	TRBV4-3	TRBJ2-2	TGCGCCAGCAGCCAATTCCGGAGGTACACCGGGGAGCTGTTTTTT	CASSQFRRYTGELFF
.	14	.	TRBV5-1	TRBJ2-7	TGCGCCAGCAGACTCGGGGGAACCGCGGGGGAGCAGTACTTC	CASRLGGTAGEQYF
.	16	.	TRBV12-3/TRBV12-4	TRBJ2-5	TGTGCCAGCAGAGGCCAAGCGGGCGGTCACCAAGAGACCCAGTACTTC	CASRGQAGGHQETQYF
.	12	TRBD1	TRBV20-1	TRBJ2-7	TGCAGTGCTAGAGACAGGGGGTACGAGCAGTACTTC	CSARDRGYEQYF
.	15	TRBD2	TRBV12-3/TRBV12-4	TRBJ2-3	TGTGCCAGCAGTTTAGCGCGGGGGGGGTCAGATACGCAGTATTTT	CASSLARGGSDTQYF
.	15	TRBD1	TRBV12-3/TRBV12-4	TRBJ2-2	TGTGCCAGCGTCGCGGGACAGGGGGTAACCGGGGAGCTGTTTTTT	CASVAGQGVTGELFF